This T cell receptor beta chain stems from a study of blood T cell repertoires in COVID-19 (dated by TCRdb to about 2020). Some background on the complete study: Samples from collaborators originated in the United States, Italy and Spain and spanned both the acute and convalescent phases of COVID-19. The material from the prospective study consisted of cDNA or gDNA derived from T cells, B-cell-depleted T cells, or PBMCs. Nearly every sample came with metadata listing a de-identified subject ID, COVID-19 status, age in years and sex. The repertoires were released in a freely available public database intended as a resource for research on the immune response to SARS-CoV-2. Samples came from the ongoing ImmuneRACE study (first 160 participants) plus 1,254 subjects from 6 global collaborators. Deeply sampled blood TCRbeta repertoires from subjects exposed to, actively infected with, or recovered from COVID-19 were included in the dataset. Where available, HLA class I and class II types were taken from metadata supplied by the sample provider and were not determined by assay-based typing. On the study overall, not on this receptor specifically: How much clinical and demographic metadata was included differed by source and by participant, and the metadata was provided uncurated.

TCRbeta CDR3 regions were amplified from genomic DNA by means of the immunoSEQ Assay, a bias-controlled multiplex PCR. As for the original processing: Nucleated cell counts per sample were estimated from amplification of reference gene primers within the assay. To quantify the absolute abundance of each unique TCRbeta CDR3 rearrangement, sequence reads were collapsed and filtered. For each sample, productive Simpson clonality was calculated by taking the square root of Simpson's diversity index across productive rearrangements. This immuneACCESS table, as held by TCRdb, lists in-frame sequences with V and J called but not all clones. Of the missing ones, under half trace to an unresolved V gene in checked studies; the others have no known cause. That table furnishes V, J and clone size, whereas the DNA furnished D and trimming. The table for this sample lists around 59,000 clones; around 84% of them were counted only once. Approximately 7% of the sample rests with the top ten.

The sample holds one count of this clone. Its antigen specificity is not known. No quality values exist for individual bases; no much larger clone is one base distant. Each collaborating institution followed its own protocols to collect whole blood in K2EDTA tubes. For TCRbeta analysis, collaborators shipped samples as frozen whole blood, isolated PBMCs, or DNA extracted from either of those sample types. V is pared back by 2 bases and J by 5 bases, with 10 bases lying between the germline termini. The CDR3 runs 15 residues from the cysteine to the phenylalanine. CDR3 DNA is the only sequence kept; it has 45 bases, read in frame from the first base. The germline V gene gives CDR1 as MNHEY and CDR2 as SVGAGI.

Sequenced material: peripheral blood. Here the chain combines TRBV6-5 and TRBJ2-6, with no D gene named confidently. The sequence was obtained from a man in his fifties or sixties with acute or convalescent COVID-19. The CDR3 amino acid sequence is: CASSYGPPRANVLTF. Read as DNA, the sequence is TGTGCCAGCAGTTACGGCCCACCGAGGGCCAACGTCCTGACTTTC.